The 20 T cell receptor beta chains reported below all come from one sample, sequenced in a study of siplizumab effects on memory and regulatory T cells (dated by TCRdb to the late 2010s). Preparation of the library involved the immunoSEQ multiplex PCR assay. The clones in this table, taken by TCRdb from immuneACCESS, are in-frame only. Not every clone is retained; where verified, under half of the shortfall comes from an unresolved V gene, and the cause of the rest is unknown. For this sample the table gives around 99,000 clones, of which under 95% were detected only once. Together, the top ten hold about 0.78% of the sample. Sequencing input: Tregs sorted from blood. Receptors were obtained from a human donor in good health.

The V call is TRBV15, the J call TRBJ2-5; D is unresolved. CDR1 is LNHNV, CDR2 YYDKDF, per germline (reference sequence). V was trimmed by 3 bases and J by 5 bases, leaving 4 bases between them. The CDR3 covers 11 residues. The CDR3 nucleotides read TGTGCCACCAGCAGGCGGGAGACCCAGTACTTC. Encoded protein: CATSRRETQYF.

This chain links TRBV10-2 with TRBJ2-7, with D perhaps matching TRBD2 (7 bases). The CDR3 is 13 amino acids. Germline-derived CDR1 and CDR2 are WSHSY and SAAADI. V lost 3 bases and J 12 bases, leaving 18 bases between the germline ends. The CDR3 reads CASSEAGTGTLYF. CDR3 nucleotide sequence: TGCGCCAGCAGTGAAGCGGGAACGGGGACATTGTACTTC.

V usage is TRBV7-8 and J usage is TRBJ2-1; D is undetermined. V lost 4 bases and J lost 12, with 10 bases in between. The CDR3 is 11 residues long. Germline CDR1 and CDR2: SGHVS and FQNEAQ. In DNA, the CDR3 is TGTGCCAGCAGCTATAAGGAAGGGCAGTTCTTC. This codes for CASSYKEGQFF.

The J gene is TRBJ1-1, the V gene TRBV5-1; the D gene is possibly TRBD1 (6 bases). V was pared by 0 bases and J by 1 base, with 13 bases between. The CDR3 extends over 16 amino acids. CDR1 and CDR2 from the germline V gene are SGHRS and YFSETQ. The CDR3 DNA sequence: TGCGCCAGCAGCTTGGAGCAGGGGTGGAAGAACACTGAAGCTTTCTTT. It yields the protein CASSLEQGWKNTEAFF. Filled out from reference TRBV5-1 and TRBJ1-1, the complete variable domain reads KAGVTQTPRYLIKTRGQQVTLSCSPISGHRSVSWYQQTPGQGLQFLFEYFSETQRNKGNFPGRFSGRQFSNSRSEMNVSTLELGDSALYLCASSLEQGWKNTEAFFGQGTRLTVV.

This chain connects TRBV6-1 to TRBJ1-2, with D possibly TRBD1 on 6 matching bases. Looked up from germline, CDR1 is MNHNS and CDR2 is SASEGT. V was shortened by 3 bases and J by 7 bases, with 18 bases between the two germline ends. The CDR3 loop spans 15 amino acids. The DNA of the CDR3 is TGTGCCAGCAGTGACAATTTCGTAGGGGGGTTTGGCTACACCTTC. Its translation: CASSDNFVGGFGYTF.

The chain is built from TRBV2 and TRBJ1-6, with no clear D. Looked up from germline, CDR1 is SNHLY and CDR2 is FYNNEI. V lost 8 bases and J 10 bases, leaving 15 bases between the germline ends. This CDR3 has 13 amino acids. The CDR3 sequence: CASQEHNQSPLHF. Written as DNA, the CDR3 is TGTGCCAGCCAGGAGCACAACCAATCACCCCTCCACTTT. Together with reference TRBV2 and TRBJ1-6, the CDR3 gives the full variable domain: EPEVTQTPSHQVTQMGQEVILRCVPISNHLYFYWYRQILGQKVEFLVSFYNNEISEKSEIFDDQFSVERPDGSNFTLKIRSTKLEDSAMYFCASQEHNQSPLHFGNGTRLTVT.

The chain couples TRBV7-3 to TRBJ2-2; 8 nucleotides align to TRBD2. The CDR3 sequence is 15 residues long. J was trimmed by 0 bases and V by 5 bases; bases with no gene match: 2. The V gene's germline CDR1 is SGHTA and CDR2 FQGTGA. The CDR3 region is CASSPGLANTGELFF. CDR3 DNA: TGTGCCAGCAGCCCGGGACTAGCGAACACCGGGGAGCTGTTTTTT.

The V call is TRBV27, the J call TRBJ2-5; 15 bases are a match to TRBD2. This CDR3 has 15 amino acids. The germline V gene encodes CDR1 MNHEY and CDR2 SMNVEV (reference sequence). V dropped 6 bases and J dropped 4; count of bases not matched to a gene: 3. The CDR3 DNA is TGTGCCAGCAGAGGACTAGCGGGAGGGCCAGAGACCCAGTACTTC. Amino acids: CASRGLAGGPETQYF.

The CDR3, as DNA: TGTGCTAGTGGTTTGGGTTTAGATGGGACTGAAGCTTTCTTT. It codes for CASGLGLDGTEAFF. This chain uses TRBV12-5 with TRBJ1-1; D gene ambiguous. CDR3 length equals 14 residues. The germline V gene has CDR1 LGHNT and CDR2 FRNRAP. V lost 1 base and J 5 bases, leaving 11 bases between the germline ends.

The chain combines TRBV5-1 with TRBJ2-7; D remains unclear. Germline assignment: CDR1 SGHRS and CDR2 YFSETQ. Deletions cut 1 base from V and 3 bases from J, with 8 bases between. The CDR3 runs to 13 residues. In DNA form, the CDR3 reads TGCGCCAGCAGCTTGAGAGAGTACTACGAGCAGTACTTC. It codes for CASSLREYYEQYF.

The chain uses TRBV5-6 and TRBJ2-3; tentative D call: TRBD2 (5 bases). This CDR3 contains 16 residues. The V and J ends lost 1 base and 8 bases respectively, with 20 bases between them. The germline V gene has CDR1 SGHDT and CDR2 YYEEEE. In DNA form, the CDR3 reads TGTGCCAGCAGCTTGCCCTGGGTCGGGAACCTGGGTACGCAGTATTTT. Amino acid sequence: CASSLPWVGNLGTQYF. The full variable domain, its missing parts supplied by reference TRBV5-6 and TRBJ2-3, is DAGVTQSPTHLIKTRGQQVTLRCSPKSGHDTVSWYQQALGQGPQFIFQYYEEEERQRGNFPDRFSGHQFPNYSSELNVNALLLGDSALYLCASSLPWVGNLGTQYFGPGTRLTVL.

The chain links TRBV7-9 to TRBJ1-1; no firm D call. With 1 base removed from V and 11 bases from J, the gap between germline ends came to 17 bases. The CDR3 totals 14 residues. Germline V lookup: CDR1 SEHNR, CDR2 FQNEAQ (reference sequence). In DNA form, the CDR3 reads TGTGCCAGCAGCTTAGTTAGGCTTGAGGCCCGCGCTTTCTTT. Encoded protein: CASSLVRLEARAFF.

The chain uses TRBV4-1 and TRBJ1-2, with unresolved D. The CDR3 has 13 amino acids. Trimming left V 0 bases short and J 8 bases short, with 10 bases between. Germline lookup yields CDR1 MGHRA and CDR2 YSYEKL. The DNA of the CDR3 is TGCGCCAGCAGCCAAGACAGGACGGAGGGCTACACCTTC. It yields the protein CASSQDRTEGYTF.

The V gene is TRBV6-6, the J gene TRBJ1-2, with a tentative D call TRBD1 (6 bases). V gave up 2 bases and J gave up 1 base, with 8 bases separating them. The germline V gene has CDR1 MNHNY and CDR2 SVGAGI (reference sequence). This CDR3 comprises 14 residues. CDR3 protein: CASSYDRHNYGYTF. The CDR3 region has the DNA TGTGCCAGCAGTTACGACAGGCATAACTATGGCTACACCTTC.

This clone is a singleton in its sample. The chain recombines TRBV7-9 with TRBJ2-1; 7 nucleotides line up with TRBD2. CDR3 length equals 16 residues. The V and J ends lost 1 base and 7 bases, in that order; junction bases with no gene match: 10. Germline V CDR1 and CDR2: SEHNR, FQNEAQ (reference sequence). This CDR3 is CASSLGSMGGRNEQFF. In DNA form, the CDR3 reads TGTGCCAGCAGCTTAGGGTCAATGGGGGGGAGGAATGAGCAGTTCTTC.

This rearrangement joins TRBV7-2 to TRBJ2-1; D is perhaps TRBD1 (7 bases). The CDR3 has 14 residues. Germline lookup yields CDR1 SGHTA and CDR2 FQGNSA. V was shortened by 5 bases and J by 9 bases, with 17 bases between the two germline ends. This CDR3 is CASSPQRQGGEQFF. The CDR3 region has the DNA TGTGCCAGCAGCCCCCAACGACAGGGAGGTGAGCAGTTCTTC.

The rearrangement uses TRBV30 and TRBJ2-3; the D is unclear. Trimming left V 1 base short and J 2 bases short, with 16 bases between. The V gene's germline CDR1 is GTSNPN and CDR2 SVGIG (reference sequence). CDR3 length: 16 residues. In DNA, the CDR3 is TGTGCCTGGAGTGCATCTCGAAGGAAGTACACAGATACGCAGTATTTT. It is translated as CAWSASRRKYTDTQYF.

V usage is TRBV5-1 and J usage is TRBJ1-1; D call uncertain. The CDR3 consists of 13 residues. The V end lost 5 bases, the J end lost 6 bases, and 14 bases lay between the germline ends. The V gene's germline CDR1 is SGHRS and CDR2 YFSETQ. CDR3 nucleotides: TGCGCCAGCAGGACGTCAGGCGGCGCTGAAGCTTTCTTT. This encodes CASRTSGGAEAFF.

This clone was found once. The chain uses TRBV7-6 and TRBJ2-7; 9 positions match TRBD1. Germline V gene lookup returns CDR1 SGHVS and CDR2 FNYEAQ. The junction had 3 bases not matched to a gene; V was cut back by 5 bases and J by 1 base. This CDR3 is 14 amino acids long. CDR3 protein: CASSIGTGSYEQYF. The CDR3 bases are TGTGCCAGCAGCATCGGGACAGGGTCCTACGAGCAGTACTTC. The whole variable domain, filled in from reference TRBV7-6 and TRBJ2-7, reads GAGVSQSPRYKVTKRGQDVALRCDPISGHVSLYWYRQALGQGPEFLTYFNYEAQQDKSGLPNDRFSAERPEGSISTLTIQRTEQRDSAMYRCASSIGTGSYEQYFGPGTRLTVT.

V and J are TRBV27 and TRBJ2-5, with a tentative D call TRBD1 (5 bases). This CDR3 has 13 amino acids. Trimming left V 2 bases short and J 1 base short, with 5 bases between. Germline CDR1 and CDR2: MNHEY and SMNVEV (reference sequence). In nucleotides, the CDR3 is TGTGCCAGCAGTTTAGGGGCCCAAGAGACCCAGTACTTC. It yields the protein CASSLGAQETQYF.